This T cell receptor beta chain comes out of a study of blood T cell repertoires in COVID-19. Looking at the study overall: Samples of COVID-19 (acute and convalescent) were obtained from the United States, Italy and Spain. The analysed material was cDNA or gDNA that came from T cells, B-cell-depleted T cells, or PBMCs.

The repertoire was sequenced with immunoSEQ multiplex PCR; TCRdb's copy has only in-frame clones and lacks some. The sample records just over 250,000 clones, around nine tenths being singletons. This clone was seen once. The germline V gene has CDR1 SGHNT and CDR2 YYREEE (reference sequence). This CDR3 region has 18 residues. V trimming: 4 bases; J trimming: 6 bases; junction bases outside the gene matches: 14. The TCR sequence derives from a man in his forties who had recovered from COVID-19. This chain links TRBV5-4 with TRBJ2-6; 9 nucleotides match TRBD1. Sequenced material: peripheral blood. CDR3 bases: TGTGCCAGCAGCCAGCCATTTGGACAGGGGCAAGAGGCCAACGTCCTGACTTTC. It is translated as CASSQPFGQGQEANVLTF.